The rows below give T cell receptor beta chains drawn from one sample of a study of circulating and synovial CD4+ cells in juvenile arthritis. Generated by immunoSEQ multiplex PCR, the TCRdb table keeps only in-frame clones and is missing some. The data hold more than 30,000 clones, with about 94% observed a single time. Sequencing input: CD4+ T cells from blood. Source of these receptors: a human donor with juvenile idiopathic arthritis. Each CDR3 is given with its conserved first and last residue. Fields, in order: clone size, D gene, CDR3 length, J gene, V gene, CDR3 DNA, CDR3 protein. The D gene is left open where the match is weak. Rows may omit the clone size; those that give it use once, few, many or a size class.

abundance: NA; d_gene: TRBD1; len: 11; j_gene: TRBJ1-1; v_gene: TRBV28; CDR3nt: TGTGCCAGCAGTTTACGGACAGGGGCTTTCTTT; CDR3aa: CASSLRTGAFF
abundance: NA; d_gene: NA; len: 14; j_gene: TRBJ2-7; v_gene: TRBV6-1; CDR3nt: TGTGCCAGCAGGAAATTGAGGGGGGGGTACGAGCAGTACTTC; CDR3aa: CASRKLRGGYEQYF
abundance: NA; d_gene: NA; len: 18; j_gene: TRBJ1-5; v_gene: TRBV21-1; CDR3nt: TGTGCCAGCAACCAAGATAAGACAGGGGAATCAGGAAATCAGCCCCAGCATTTT; CDR3aa: CASNQDKTGESGNQPQHF
abundance: NA; d_gene: TRBD2; len: 16; j_gene: TRBJ2-7; v_gene: TRBV7-9; CDR3nt: TGTGCCAGCAGCCCCCTTAAGGCTAGCGGGATCTACGAGCAGTACTTC; CDR3aa: CASSPLKASGIYEQYF
abundance: NA; d_gene: NA; len: 14; j_gene: TRBJ2-5; v_gene: TRBV5-1; CDR3nt: TGCGCCAGCAGCTTTCCAGGGGCGGGAGAGACCCAGTACTTC; CDR3aa: CASSFPGAGETQYF
abundance: few; d_gene: TRBD1; len: 15; j_gene: TRBJ2-1; v_gene: TRBV25-1; CDR3nt: TGTGCCAGCAGTGAGAGACAGGGGGCTAGGGTTGAGCAGTTCTTC; CDR3aa: CASSERQGARVEQFF
abundance: NA; d_gene: NA; len: 12; j_gene: TRBJ1-4; v_gene: TRBV10-3; CDR3nt: TGTGCCATCAGTGAGGACAGGGAAAAACTGTTTTTT; CDR3aa: CAISEDREKLFF
abundance: NA; d_gene: NA; len: 13; j_gene: TRBJ2-3; v_gene: TRBV14; CDR3nt: TGTGCCAGCAGTCCCTTTCTAGCAGATACGCAGTATTTT; CDR3aa: CASSPFLADTQYF
abundance: NA; d_gene: TRBD1; len: 14; j_gene: TRBJ1-2; v_gene: TRBV19; CDR3nt: TGTGCCAGTAGTACCAACGACAGGGCGGCTGGCTACACCTTC; CDR3aa: CASSTNDRAAGYTF
abundance: NA; d_gene: TRBD1; len: 19; j_gene: TRBJ1-3; v_gene: TRBV10-3; CDR3nt: TGTGCCATCAGTGAGTTTTTTTACCCCCGGGACAGCCCTGGAAACACCATATATTTT; CDR3aa: CAISEFFYPRDSPGNTIYF
abundance: NA; d_gene: TRBD2; len: 15; j_gene: TRBJ2-3; v_gene: TRBV27; CDR3nt: TGTGCCAGCAGTGGGGCTAGCGGGAGCACAGATACGCAGTATTTT; CDR3aa: CASSGASGSTDTQYF
abundance: NA; d_gene: TRBD1; len: 16; j_gene: TRBJ1-5; v_gene: TRBV19; CDR3nt: TGTGCCAGTACCCCCATCCGGGACAGCCATAATCAGCCCCAGCATTTT; CDR3aa: CASTPIRDSHNQPQHF
abundance: once; d_gene: TRBD1; len: 15; j_gene: TRBJ2-1; v_gene: TRBV6-5; CDR3nt: TGTGCCAGCAGGCCAGGACAGGGGTTCTACAATGAGCAGTTCTTC; CDR3aa: CASRPGQGFYNEQFF
abundance: few; d_gene: NA; len: 21; j_gene: TRBJ2-3; v_gene: TRBV15; CDR3nt: TGTGCCACCAGCAGAGATGTGGGTGGCAGGGGTCGGTTTCAGATTGCAGATACGCAGTATTTT; CDR3aa: CATSRDVGGRGRFQIADTQYF
abundance: NA; d_gene: NA; len: 12; j_gene: TRBJ2-3; v_gene: TRBV6-1; CDR3nt: TGTGCCAGCACGACAGTCACAGATACGCAGTATTTT; CDR3aa: CASTTVTDTQYF
abundance: NA; d_gene: NA; len: 13; j_gene: TRBJ2-7; v_gene: TRBV7-8; CDR3nt: TGTGCCAGCAGCTTAAACAGGGCGTACGAGCAGTACTTC; CDR3aa: CASSLNRAYEQYF
abundance: once; d_gene: TRBD1; len: 15; j_gene: TRBJ1-2; v_gene: TRBV9; CDR3nt: TGTGCCAGCAGCGCACGGACAGGGGTTACGGGTGGCTACACCTTC; CDR3aa: CASSARTGVTGGYTF